A single sample is the source of the 26 T cell receptor beta chains below, sequenced in a study of blood T cell repertoires in COVID-19. Repertoires were generated with immunoSEQ multiplex PCR, while TCRdb's copy carries only in-frame clones and drops some. This sample carries some 300,000 clones, about 87% of them seen once, and the ten largest clones take over 6%. Sequenced input: peripheral blood. The receptors stem from a woman between 25 and 40 years old who had recovered from COVID-19.

The chain employs TRBV5-5 and TRBJ1-2; 7 bases agree with TRBD1. Germline CDR1 reads SGHKS; CDR2 reads YYEKEE (reference sequence). V was pared by 4 bases and J by 8 bases, with 14 bases of the junction left unmatched. The CDR3 has 15 residues. The CDR3 DNA follows: TGTGCCAGCAGCGACAGACAGGGCGCGTCGGGAGGCTACACCTTC. Its translation: CASSDRQGASGGYTF. The full variable domain, completed using reference TRBV5-5 and TRBJ1-2, is DAGVTQSPTHLIKTRGQQVTLRCSPISGHKSVSWYQQVLGQGPQFIFQYYEKEERGRGNFPDRFSARQFPNYSSELNVNALLLGDSALYLCASSDRQGASGGYTFGSGTRLTVV.

The chain uses TRBV5-6 and TRBJ1-3; D gene unclear. Trimming removed 2 bases from V and 0 bases from J, with 9 bases in between. Germline-derived CDR1 and CDR2 are SGHDT and YYEEEE. CDR3 length equals 15 residues. In nucleotides, the CDR3 is TGTGCCAGCAGCTTACGACGGGACTCTGGAAACACCATATATTTT. Amino acids: CASSLRRDSGNTIYF.

The chain employs TRBV28 and TRBJ2-5; TRBD1 matches at 10 bases. Germline trimming cut 6 bases from V and 5 bases from J; bases unmatched to any gene: 12. The CDR3 is 16 amino acids. Germline V gene data show CDR1 as MDHEN and CDR2 as SYDVKM. The CDR3 DNA reads as TGTGCCAGCAGACACCGGCCCGGGACAGGGGAGGAGACCCAGTACTTC. Translating it yields CASRHRPGTGEETQYF.

This clone occurred a few times. The CDR3: CASIPGQGRGTEAFF. As DNA, the CDR3 is TGTGCCAGCATCCCGGGACAGGGGAGGGGCACTGAAGCTTTCTTT. V usage is TRBV2 and J usage is TRBJ1-1, with 10 bases aligning to TRBD1. V gave up 7 bases and J gave up 4 bases; unmatched junction bases: 9. The germline CDR1 and CDR2 sequences are SNHLY and FYNNEI. The CDR3 sequence is 15 residues long.

The rearrangement uses TRBV11-2 and TRBJ2-7, with a weak D call TRBD2 (5 bases). The CDR3 runs 14 residues. The germline V gene has CDR1 SGHAT and CDR2 FQNNGV. The V end was cut by 2 bases, the J end by 3 bases, with 11 bases between. CDR3 protein: CASSLSAGVYEQYF. CDR3 in DNA: TGTGCCAGCAGCTTATCGGCCGGGGTCTACGAGCAGTACTTC. The complete variable domain, with remaining parts taken from reference TRBV11-2 and TRBJ2-7, reads EAGVAQSPRYKIIEKRQSVAFWCNPISGHATLYWYQQILGQGPKLLIQFQNNGVVDDSQLPKDRFSAERLKGVDSTLKIQPAKLEDSAVYLCASSLSAGVYEQYFGPGTRLTVT.

The J gene is TRBJ1-2, the V gene TRBV7-2, with D maybe TRBD1 (5 bases). Trimming left V 5 bases short and J 6 bases short, with 22 bases between. The CDR3 sequence is 16 residues long. The germline gives CDR1 SGHTA, CDR2 FQGNSA. The CDR3 region is CASSPWFKQGKNGYTF. CDR3 bases: TGTGCCAGCAGCCCCTGGTTTAAGCAGGGAAAGAATGGCTACACCTTC.

The gene calls are TRBV7-2 and TRBJ2-3, with 11 nucleotides matching TRBD2. Germline loops: CDR1 SGHTA, CDR2 FQGNSA. V lost 5 bases to trimming and J lost 2 bases; unmatched junction nucleotides: 12. CDR3 length: 18 residues. The CDR3 protein is CASSPRLAGTRITDTQYF. In DNA, the CDR3 is TGTGCCAGCAGCCCCCGACTAGCGGGGACCCGCATCACAGATACGCAGTATTTT.

The chain links TRBV7-8 to TRBJ2-7, with 9 bases aligning to TRBD1. V was pared by 5 bases and J by 5 bases, with 7 bases of the junction left unmatched. The CDR3 has 14 amino acids. Germline V CDR1 and CDR2: SGHVS, FQNEAQ. In nucleotides, the CDR3 is TGTGCCAGCAGCGTCCGGGACAGGGCTCACGAGCAGTACTTC. Residues: CASSVRDRAHEQYF.

The rearrangement links TRBV3-1 (or the pseudogene TRBV3-2) to TRBJ1-6, with no clear D. The germline CDR1 and CDR2 sequences are LGHDT and YNNKEL (reference sequence). The CDR3 runs to 15 residues. V lost 1 base, J lost 7 bases, and 11 bases lay in between. The CDR3 DNA reads TGTGCCAGCAGCCAAGTCGGGATCGGAAATTCACCCCTCCACTTT. It codes for CASSQVGIGNSPLHF.

The chain joins TRBV18 to TRBJ1-2, with 9 bases fitting TRBD1. The CDR3 has 16 residues. V was pared by 0 bases and J by 2 bases, with 4 bases of the junction left unmatched. Germline CDR1 and CDR2: KGHSH and LQKENI. The CDR3 spells CASSPPGTGLNYGYTF. The CDR3, as DNA: TGTGCCAGCTCACCACCCGGGACAGGGCTAAACTATGGCTACACCTTC.

V gene TRBV5-6 combines with J gene TRBJ2-1; 9 nucleotides line up with TRBD2. J lost 7 bases, V lost 3 bases, and 11 bases had no gene match. The germline V gene has CDR1 SGHDT and CDR2 YYEEEE. The length of the CDR3 is 16 residues. CDR3 region: CASSSFSGGLWNEQFF. CDR3 DNA sequence: TGTGCCAGCAGCTCTTTCAGCGGGGGGCTCTGGAATGAGCAGTTCTTC.

J is TRBJ2-3 and V is TRBV5-1; 9 nucleotides agree with TRBD2. CDR1 is SGHRS, CDR2 YFSETQ, per germline. This CDR3 spans 14 amino acids. V was clipped by 6 bases and J by 3 bases; unmatched bases: 5. This CDR3 reads CASTPSGETDTQYF. In DNA form, the CDR3 reads TGCGCCAGCACCCCTAGCGGGGAAACAGATACGCAGTATTTT.

The genes are TRBV2 and TRBJ1-1; 9 bases are shared with TRBD1. Losses at the gene ends were 9 bases for V and 1 base for J; bases not matched to a gene: 12. The CDR3 is 16 amino acids. Looked up from germline, CDR1 is SNHLY and CDR2 is FYNNEI. The CDR3 DNA reads as TGTGCCAGATTACCCCAATCGGGACAGGGGAACACTGAAGCTTTCTTT. This codes for CARLPQSGQGNTEAFF.

The CDR3 nucleotides read TGTGCCAGCTCACCTGGACAGGGCGACGAGCAGTACTTC. This codes for CASSPGQGDEQYF. The chain combines TRBV18 with TRBJ2-7, with 8 bases matching TRBD1. Germline CDR1 reads KGHSH; CDR2 reads LQKENI. V dropped 3 bases and J dropped 5; count of bases not matched to a gene: 3. This CDR3 is 13 amino acids long.

This chain joins TRBV3-1 (or the pseudogene TRBV3-2) and TRBJ1-2; 8 bases align to TRBD1. The CDR3 covers 15 residues. Germline loops: CDR1 LGHDT, CDR2 YNNKEL (reference sequence). The V and J ends lost 1 base and 3 bases, in that order; junction bases with no gene match: 4. The CDR3 reads CASSQVAGGYYGYTF. Here the CDR3 DNA reads TGTGCCAGCAGCCAAGTTGCAGGGGGCTACTATGGCTACACCTTC.

This chain joins TRBV19 and TRBJ2-7, with TRBD1 matching over 7 bases. The junction had 3 bases not matched to a gene; V was cut back by 4 bases and J by 0 bases. The length of the CDR3 is 14 residues. In germline, CDR1 is LNHDA, CDR2 SQIVND (reference sequence). CDR3 in DNA: TGTGCCAGTAGTAGGACAGGACTCTCCTACGAGCAGTACTTC. Its protein product is CASSRTGLSYEQYF.

The V call is TRBV2, the J call TRBJ2-7, with 8 bases identical to TRBD1. Trimming took 3 bases from V and 5 from J; bases not matched to a gene: 6. The CDR3 has 14 amino acids. The V gene's germline CDR1 is SNHLY and CDR2 FYNNEI. The CDR3 protein is CASSEDRDDDEQYF. The CDR3 DNA follows: TGTGCCAGCAGTGAGGACAGGGACGACGACGAGCAGTACTTC.

This chain links TRBV30 with TRBJ2-7; D gene ambiguous. Germline loops: CDR1 GTSNPN, CDR2 SVGIG (reference sequence). With 2 bases removed from V and 3 bases from J, the gap between germline ends came to 17 bases. The CDR3 contains 15 residues. This CDR3 is CAWSSTRGNRYEQYF. In nucleotides, the CDR3 is TGTGCCTGGAGTTCGACCAGAGGAAATCGCTACGAGCAGTACTTC.

V and J are TRBV6-5 and TRBJ1-1, with unresolved D. The CDR3 is 14 amino acids. Germline V lookup: CDR1 MNHEY, CDR2 SVGAGI. The germline V and J ends were trimmed by 8 bases and 1 base, with 14 bases remaining between them. CDR3 residues: CASPREEPNTEAFF. In DNA form, the CDR3 reads TGTGCCAGCCCAAGGGAGGAACCGAACACTGAAGCTTTCTTT.

Comment on this clone: The same CDR3 arises from other DNA sequences in this sample as well. J is TRBJ1-5 and V is TRBV7-9, with unresolved D. The CDR3 totals 13 residues. V lost 1 base, J lost 4 bases, and 5 bases lay in between. The germline gives CDR1 SEHNR, CDR2 FQNEAQ (reference sequence). The CDR3 sequence: CASSLGENQPQHF. CDR3 sequence (DNA): TGTGCCAGCAGCTTAGGAGAGAATCAGCCCCAGCATTTT.

In nucleotides, the CDR3 is TGTGCCAGCAGTCCTACCTCGGGCACAGATACGCAGTATTTT. It translates to CASSPTSGTDTQYF. The genes are TRBV14 and TRBJ2-3; no clear D. The CDR3 is 14 residues long. Germline V lookup: CDR1 SGHDN, CDR2 FVKESK. The V and J ends lost 6 bases and 1 base respectively, with 11 bases between them.

For the CDR3, the DNA is TGTGCCAGCAGGCCGGGACAGGGTTCCTACGAGCAGTACTTC. Translation gives CASRPGQGSYEQYF. The V call is TRBV25-1, the J call TRBJ2-7, with 9 bases aligning to TRBD1. The V segment lost 6 bases and the J segment 1 base; nucleotides outside the gene matches: 4. The CDR3 runs 14 residues. The germline V gene has CDR1 MGHDK and CDR2 SYGVNS.

CDR3 in amino acids: CASSYTTGGNSPLHF. In DNA, the CDR3 is TGTGCCAGCAGTTACACAACAGGGGGCAATTCACCCCTCCACTTT. The V call is TRBV6-5, the J call TRBJ1-6, with 9 bases aligning to TRBD1. CDR3 length: 15 residues. The V segment lost 2 bases and the J segment 7 bases; nucleotides outside the gene matches: 3. The V gene's germline CDR1 is MNHEY and CDR2 SVGAGI.

The rearrangement joins TRBV2 to TRBJ2-1; 9 nucleotides agree with TRBD1. V was pared by 5 bases and J by 5 bases, with 10 bases of the junction left unmatched. Germline V gene lookup returns CDR1 SNHLY and CDR2 FYNNEI. The CDR3 is made up of 16 amino acids. CDR3 nucleotides: TGTGCCAGCAGTCCTCGGACAGGGGCTGTGAACAATGAGCAGTTCTTC. Translating gives CASSPRTGAVNNEQFF.

The chain links TRBV28 to TRBJ1-2; D perhaps matches TRBD1 (6 bases). Germline-derived CDR1 and CDR2 are MDHEN and SYDVKM. V was clipped by 6 bases and J by 0 bases, with 14 bases between them. This CDR3 contains 15 residues. CDR3 in amino acids: CASSINTGTNYGYTF. CDR3 DNA sequence: TGTGCCAGCAGCATAAACACAGGGACTAACTATGGCTACACCTTC.

This chain links TRBV6-5 with TRBJ1-1, with a possible D match to TRBD1 (6 bases). V was shortened by 6 bases and J by 4 bases, with 12 bases between the two germline ends. The CDR3 spans 13 residues. Looked up from germline, CDR1 is MNHEY and CDR2 is SVGAGI. The CDR3 loop is CASRAPGATEAFF. DNA of the CDR3: TGTGCCAGCAGGGCCCCAGGGGCCACTGAAGCTTTCTTT.